Listed below are T cell receptor beta chains from one sample, sequenced in a study of T cell repertoires in cytomegalovirus infection. Each CDR3 protein is one row after TCRdb ran MiXCR on the reads. Of tens of thousands of distinct CDR3 sequences listed, about 20% were seen once; the top ten hold roughly 90%. Their antigens are not known. The sample here was CD8+ T cells from cultured PBMCs, taken from culture after CMV antigen stimulation. Source of these receptors: a human donor in good health (CMV status not recorded). Some clones in this sample may be carry-over from other donors' samples. CDR3s leave out the opening cysteine and the closing phenylalanine or tryptophan.

TRBV6-5	TRBJ1-1	ASSLQTAGTEAF
TRBV6-2/TRBV6-3	TRBJ2-3	ASSWGTPGDTQY
TRBV7-9	TRBJ2-7	ASSFLAGGFEQY
TRBV6-2/TRBV6-3	TRBJ2-2	ASRGDREGLRTGELF
TRBV6-5	TRBJ2-3	ASLPSLAGESDTQY
TRBV7-2	TRBJ2-7	ASSLRQGYEQY
TRBV27	TRBJ1-1	ASSLGRPTEAF
TRBV7-2	TRBJ2-3	ASSLILAGLTDTQY
TRBV6-2/TRBV6-3	TRBJ1-5	ASSYYGGGNQPQH
TRBV7-9	TRBJ2-5	ASSPPTGGETQY
TRBV28	TRBJ2-3	ASSETGSDTQY
TRBV6-2/TRBV6-3	TRBJ2-7	ASSVFYEQY
TRBV7-8	TRBJ1-1	ASSLGQVYPLTEAF
TRBV7-2	TRBJ2-1	ASSSRDGYNEQF
TRBV25-1	TRBJ1-1	ASSELNTEAF
TRBV6-2/TRBV6-3	TRBJ2-5	ASSRTDEETQY
TRBV7-9	TRBJ1-1	ASSLVDVGIMNTEAF
TRBV20-1	TRBJ2-2	SARDGNTGELF
TRBV7-8	TRBJ2-1	ASSLAGDRISYNEQF
TRBV6-6	TRBJ1-4	ASSEMGNEKLF
TRBV28	TRBJ1-5	ASSLRQYNQPQH
TRBV7-9	TRBJ2-2	ASSPPFGQGRSAGELF
TRBV10-1	TRBJ2-5	ASSDPGVQETQY
TRBV4-3	TRBJ2-2	ASSQVKAPGTGELF
TRBV12-3/TRBV12-4	TRBJ1-1	ASSLGVLTEAF
TRBV7-6	TRBJ2-7	ASSTNHEQY
TRBV7-9	TRBJ1-2	ASSLALKRPNPGGYT
TRBV7-9	TRBJ2-7	ASSAWRETGEQY
TRBV7-3	TRBJ1-1	ASSLTGPPPMNTEAF
TRBV7-9	TRBJ2-1	ASSSRDRGLLNEQF
TRBV7-6	TRBJ2-1	ASSSRTSGAYNEQF
TRBV6-6	TRBJ2-1	ATVGVGEQF
TRBV15	TRBJ2-3	ATSRGSSGVSDTQY
TRBV7-2	TRBJ2-7	ASSSPYRDYEQY
TRBV14	TRBJ1-2	ASSQDRAGYGYT